This T cell receptor (beta chain) was captured by sequencing in a study of blood T cell repertoires in COVID-19. Study in general: COVID-19 samples, acute and convalescent, were from the United States, Italy and Spain. The analysed material was cDNA or gDNA that came from T cells, B-cell-depleted T cells, or PBMCs.

This CDR3 contains 15 residues. The ends lost 3 bases at V and 4 bases at J; junction bases unmatched: 6. CDR1 and CDR2 from the germline V gene are SGHRS and YFSETQ. As processed by the authors: Estimation of nucleated cell counts was performed using reference gene primer amplification. The method was immunoSEQ multiplex PCR; TCRdb's version includes in-frame clones alone and lacks a portion of them. V and J calls and clone size are those listed in that table; D and trimming were worked out from the DNA. The data contain some 270,000 clones, 75% to 90% of them seen just once; the ten biggest clones take up 3.5% to 5%.

The TCR originated in a woman aged 40 to 49 who had recovered from COVID-19. V usage is TRBV5-1 and J usage is TRBJ2-3, with TRBD1 matching over 9 bases. The sequenced material came from peripheral blood. The CDR3 region has the DNA TGCGCCAGCAGCTCCCTGGGACAGGGTGCAGATACGCAGTATTTT. The encoded protein is CASSSLGQGADTQYF. Supplemented by reference TRBV5-1 and TRBJ2-3, the full variable domain reads KAGVTQTPRYLIKTRGQQVTLSCSPISGHRSVSWYQQTPGQGLQFLFEYFSETQRNKGNFPGRFSGRQFSNSRSEMNVSTLELGDSALYLCASSSLGQGADTQYFGPGTRLTVL.